This T cell receptor (beta chain) comes out of a study of T cell responses to AZD1222 COVID-19 vaccine (dated by TCRdb to the early 2020s). With respect to the entire study: TCR sequencing covered 230 to 250 trial participants: 207 given two doses of AZD1222 and approximately 25 given two doses of MenACWY control vaccine. Trial participants were enrolled by age into subgroups of 18-55, 56-69 and 70-plus years, and around 150, 28 and 57 TCR-sequenced participants, respectively, were included in these subgroups.

In light of the paper, this sample's time point label describes: about 28 days (+/-7) after the second vaccine dose. Interpreted using the paper, the treatment or condition label stands for: meningococcal conjugate vaccine given as trial control. Samples from vaccinated people were obtained from the UK trials COV001 and COV002, which included a single-blind randomized controlled phase 2/3 trial of AZD1222 (ChAdOx1 nCoV-19) in healthy adults. For TCRbeta chain sequencing, PBMC samples were collected from trial participants at day 0 and at day 28 after the second dose. CDR1 and CDR2, looked up from the germline V gene, are KGHSH and LQKENI. The cysteine opens and the phenylalanine closes a CDR3 of 12 amino acids. Just CDR3 DNA is preserved here, 36 bases in frame from base 1. V and J lose 1 base and 9 bases, and a span of 9 bases separates them. The CDR3 regions of human TCRbeta chains were subjected to immunosequencing. On the authors' methods: Repertoire TCRs were matched against a reference library of SARS-CoV-2-specific TCRs generated with the MIRA antigen-specificity platform. Breadth meant the fraction of unique TCRs that were SARS-CoV-2-associated, whereas depth meant the fraction of total T cells that were SARS-CoV-2-associated. Using the MIRA data, each spike-specific TCR was mapped to the spike region that the TCR reacts to and placed in a CD4 or CD8 class. Log10-transformed breadth and depth values were compared by one-way ANOVA with Sidak's multiple comparisons tests. In TCRdb, the immuneACCESS table is reduced to in-frame sequences with V and J assigned. These tables do not hold every clone; where another copy was compared, an unresolved V gene accounts for under half, and the others remain unexplained. The DNA gave D and trimming, while V, J and clone size come from that table. This sample lists approximately 180,000 clones; more than 80% were detected once. Jointly, the top ten make up 4% to 4.5% of the sample.

What the authors observed across the whole study: Vaccine-associated CD4 TCRs spanned the whole spike protein, with dominant responses in regions 160-218 and 743-854. Conclusions about previously exposed vaccinees are limited, since just a handful of AZD1222 recipients were seropositive for SARS-CoV-2 at baseline. Participants were mostly white British and included more females than males, and it was suggested by the authors that clonal diversity may have been underestimated. Epitopes outside the regions mutated in the B.1.351 and B.1.1.7 variants were reportedly recognized by nearly half of the unique spike-specific TCRs. The 56-69-year group was small, and its depth increase did not reach significance, likely because of low power. No day 14 peak-response samples were available, so repertoires were characterized only after the peak T cell response. Spike-specific TCR breadth and depth rose significantly after two AZD1222 doses compared with day 0 and with MenACWY recipients.

Points on this clone: Its antigen is currently not known. No qualities accompany the bases; no much larger clone lies one base away.

The specimen was peripheral blood, collected 28 days after the second dose of the MenACWY control vaccine. This TCR was recovered from an adult who received the MenACWY meningococcal vaccine as a control. The sequence links TRBV18 to TRBJ1-2; there is no confident call for the D gene. The nucleotide sequence reads TGTGCCAGCTCACCACTATCCAACAGCTACACCTTC. Translated, this is CASSPLSNSYTF. The CDR3 plus the reference TRBV18 and TRBJ1-2 genes for the other parts give the full variable domain: NAGVMQNPRHLVRRRGQEARLRCSPMKGHSHVYWYRQLPEEGLKFMVYLQKENIIDESGMPKERFSAEFPKEGPSILRIQQVVRGDSAAYFCASSPLSNSYTFGSGTRLTVV.